These 17 T cell receptor beta chains were sequenced from one sample in a study of beta chain features in type 1 diabetes. Their antigen targets remain unknown. All of the isolated RNA was reverse transcribed, so expressed TCRB transcripts were sequenced. Repertoires were generated with immunoSEQ multiplex PCR, while TCRdb's copy carries only in-frame clones and drops some. The data hold about 270,000 clones, with approximately 14% observed a single time. Overall study findings and caveats: Moderate but significant shortening of TCRB CDR3s was recorded in all four CD4+ subsets from Type 1 diabetes patients.

Sequences were obtained from naive CD4+ T cells from blood. These receptors were collected from a man aged 25-45 years with type 1 diabetes.

The chain links TRBV30 to TRBJ2-7; the match to TRBD2 covers 8 bases. V lost 7 bases to trimming and J lost 2 bases; unmatched junction nucleotides: 7. CDR3 size: 13 residues. Germline lookup yields CDR1 GTSNPN and CDR2 SVGIG (reference sequence). CDR3 region: CASERELTYEQYF. CDR3 nucleotide sequence: TGTGCCTCCGAGCGGGAGCTAACCTACGAGCAGTACTTC.

This clone was recorded a few times. The chain links TRBV30 to TRBJ1-5; D is unclear. There are 13 residues in the CDR3. The germline gives CDR1 GTSNPN, CDR2 SVGIG (reference sequence). Trimming stripped 1 base from V and 7 bases from J, with 11 bases between. The CDR3 here is CAWSGGGYQPQHF. The CDR3 DNA reads TGTGCCTGGAGTGGAGGAGGTTACCAGCCCCAGCATTTT.

In this sample, this clone turned up a few times. The CDR3 carries no conserved terminal phenylalanine or tryptophan, so it likely arises from a read error. The limits of the CDR3 on the DNA are not certain, so only TCRdb's listed CDR3 is given. The chain has TRBV6-6 and TRBJ1-1. CDR1 and CDR2 from the germline V gene are MNHNY and SVGAGI (reference sequence). The CDR3 is 11 residues long, counting both termini. The chain's CDR3 is CASSSEGGVQS.

V usage is TRBV21-1 and J usage is TRBJ2-6; the table gives TRBD2 as D, unverified against the DNA. TRBV21-1 is annotated as a pseudogene. The CDR3 runs 14 residues. Written as DNA, the CDR3 is TGTGCCAGCAGCAGTAGCTCTGGGGCCAACGTCCTGACTTTC. It encodes CASSSSSGANVLTF.

This clone was seen a handful of times. The chain employs TRBV9 and TRBJ1-2; D is ambiguous. Germline V lookup: CDR1 SGDLS, CDR2 YYNGEE. V lost 3 bases and J 2 bases, leaving 17 bases between the germline ends. This CDR3 contains 16 residues. The CDR3 region has the DNA TGTGCCAGCAGCGCCAGTTTGAAGAGGGTAAACTATGGCTACACCTTC. Its translation: CASSASLKRVNYGYTF.

This clone was counted between two and nine times. V is TRBV5-1 and J is TRBJ1-1, with TRBD1 matching over 10 bases. Unmatched junction bases numbered 6, after V lost 0 bases and J lost 1 base. Germline V gene lookup returns CDR1 SGHRS and CDR2 YFSETQ. The CDR3 consists of 17 residues. CDR3 region: CASSLVPGQGKNTEAFF. The CDR3, as DNA: TGCGCCAGCAGCTTGGTACCGGGACAGGGGAAGAACACTGAAGCTTTCTTT.

A few counts support this clone. The gene calls are TRBV7-3 and TRBJ2-3, with D possibly being TRBD2 (6 bases). Germline-derived CDR1 and CDR2 are SGHTA and FQGTGA. CDR3 length: 14 residues. Trimming shortened V by 3 bases and J by 6 bases, and 13 bases separated the two germline ends. The CDR3 is CASSFGLSGDTQYF. The CDR3 nucleotides are TGTGCCAGCAGCTTTGGACTATCGGGGGATACGCAGTATTTT.

The gene calls are TRBV28 and TRBJ2-1; maybe TRBD1 (5 bases). The CDR3 spans 14 residues. Germline CDR1 MDHEN, CDR2 SYDVKM. Trimming shortened V by 6 bases and J by 4 bases, and 13 bases separated the two germline ends. CDR3 amino acids: CASSPLQVYNEQFF. The CDR3 region has the DNA TGTGCCAGCAGCCCTTTACAGGTTTACAATGAGCAGTTCTTC.

This clone was observed a few times. Other DNA sequences of this sample code for an identical CDR3. The rearrangement links TRBV18 to TRBJ2-7, with 9 bases matching TRBD1. The CDR3 runs to 14 residues. Germline CDR1 KGHSH, CDR2 LQKENI. After removal of 6 bases from V and 4 bases from J, the junction contained 7 bases not matched to a gene. The CDR3 region has the DNA TGTGCCAGCTCCCCGGGACAGGGTGCGTACGAGCAGTACTTC. As protein: CASSPGQGAYEQYF.

J is TRBJ2-2 and V is TRBV5-1, with TRBD2 matching over 11 bases. This CDR3 is built from 15 residues. With 2 bases clipped from V and 3 bases from J, the junction kept 0 bases outside the gene matches. Germline-derived CDR1 and CDR2 are SGHRS and YFSETQ. This CDR3 is CASSLLAGDTGELFF. In nucleotides, the CDR3 is TGCGCCAGCAGCTTACTAGCGGGGGACACCGGGGAGCTGTTTTTT.

V and J are TRBV27 and TRBJ2-1; a possible D gene is TRBD1 (6 bases). The CDR3 totals 14 residues. Trimming removed 6 bases at V and 12 bases at J, with 21 bases between. Germline CDR1 MNHEY, CDR2 SMNVEV (reference sequence). CDR3 in amino acids: CASRNRDTRQGQFF. CDR3 DNA sequence: TGTGCCAGCAGGAACCGGGACACCCGCCAGGGGCAGTTCTTC.

The V gene is TRBV18, the J gene TRBJ1-4; D is unresolved. The V end lost 6 bases, the J end lost 3 bases, and 11 bases lay between the germline ends. CDR1 is KGHSH, CDR2 LQKENI, per germline. The CDR3 loop spans 14 amino acids. CDR3 protein: CASSTIQANEKLFF. The CDR3 bases are TGTGCCAGCTCTACAATTCAGGCTAATGAAAAACTGTTTTTT. The whole variable domain, filled in from reference TRBV18 and TRBJ1-4, reads NAGVMQNPRHLVRRRGQEARLRCSPMKGHSHVYWYRQLPEEGLKFMVYLQKENIIDESGMPKERFSAEFPKEGPSILRIQQVVRGDSAAYFCASSTIQANEKLFFGSGTQLSVL.

This chain joins TRBV6-6 and TRBJ2-2; possibly TRBD1 for D (5 bases). CDR1 is MNHNY, CDR2 SVGAGI, per germline (reference sequence). This CDR3 comprises 14 residues. V lost 6 bases, J lost 1 base, and 9 bases lay in between. CDR3 sequence: CASSSDRNTGELFF. The CDR3 DNA reads TGTGCCAGCAGCTCCGACAGGAACACCGGGGAGCTGTTTTTT.

This clone turned up a few times. The chain links TRBV30 to TRBJ2-3, with 10 bases matching TRBD2. In germline, CDR1 is GTSNPN, CDR2 SVGIG (reference sequence). This CDR3 has 15 amino acids. V gave up 1 base and J gave up 4 bases; unmatched junction bases: 5. For the CDR3, the DNA is TGTGCCTGGAGTGGGACTAGCGGTATCCCAGATACGCAGTATTTT. Protein sequence: CAWSGTSGIPDTQYF.

This clone was counted a few times. V gene TRBV10-3 combines with J gene TRBJ2-7, with 11 bases fitting TRBD1. CDR3 length: 12 residues. The V segment lost 10 bases and the J segment 6 bases; nucleotides outside the gene matches: 5. CDR1 and CDR2 (germline): ENHRY, SYGVKD. CDR3: CATGQGVFEQYF. CDR3 nucleotide sequence: TGTGCCACGGGACAGGGGGTTTTCGAGCAGTACTTC.

This clone appeared a few times. The chain is built from TRBV30 and TRBJ1-2, with TRBD1 matching 7 bases. Per the germline V gene, CDR1 is GTSNPN and CDR2 is SVGIG (reference sequence). V shed 0 bases and J 3 bases; nucleotides not matched to a gene: 10. This CDR3 spans 16 amino acids. CDR3 sequence reads: CAWSVGADREYYGYTF. The CDR3 nucleotides are TGTGCCTGGAGTGTAGGAGCCGACAGGGAGTACTATGGCTACACCTTC.

This clone was counted only a few times. Sequence at one end of the junction differs from germline and may be a read error. The rearrangement joins TRBV28 to TRBJ1-5; D gene ambiguous. This CDR3 contains 11 residues. Germline V gene lookup returns CDR1 MDHEN and CDR2 SYDVKM. CDR3 residues: CASSLLQPQHF. Written as DNA, the CDR3 is TGTGCCAGCAGCTTATTACAGCCCCAGCATTTT.